This T cell receptor (beta chain) derives from a study of T cells after yellow fever vaccination. Notes on the study in general: Abundant clonotypes from the bulk population could get into FACS-sorted repertoires as contaminants. Once the booster was given, most primary-vaccination clones reappeared, at over 95% for CD4 and more than 85% for CD8. CD4 and CD8 compartments shared a small share of clonotypes.

This clonotype was seen more than once but under ten times. Its antigen is unknown. The junction shows a germline mismatch at one end, possibly a read error. As TCR cDNA was made by 5'RACE template switching, a universal primer site and UMIs were added. TCRdb analysed the 5' RACE reads with MiXCR anew, one entry per CDR3 protein. This sample yields hundreds of thousands of distinct CDR3 sequences, of which about 13% are seen a single time; more than 13% belongs to the top ten. Germline CDR1 is KGHDR and CDR2 is SFDVKD. The CDR3 covers 11 residues. The sequence was collected from a young man who received the YFV17D yellow fever vaccine. The source was PBMCs, collected on the day of the yellow fever booster vaccination. The rearrangement uses TRBV24-1 and TRBJ2-1; the D is unclear. DNA of the CDR3: TGTGCCACCGGTGATTACAATGAGCAGTTCTTC. It specifies CATGDYNEQFF.